The present T cell receptor (beta chain) was sequenced within a study of cytomegalovirus exposure and HLA in healthy donors (dated by TCRdb to the late 2010s). At the level of the whole study: An earlier analysis of approximately 640 of the donors reported 250 to 350 Gb of sequence data and roughly 100 million unique TCR beta sequences from about 200 million T cells. An early release that covered 500 to 800 HLA-typed donors contained around 300 gigabases of sequencing data and approximately 85 million unique TCR sequences. Among the roughly 400 genotyped donors, under 90% belonged to the genetic ancestry cluster associated with self-reported Caucasian donors. The study aimed to test whether signatures of past pathogen exposure could be identified by cataloging public T cell receptors. The T cell repertoires of several hundred subjects were profiled by immunosequencing and related to cytomegalovirus serostatus. In addition to the first cohort of approximately 670 subjects, a separate validation cohort of approximately 130 different subjects was used. To predict cytomegalovirus infection status, the study brought together high-throughput TCR immunosequencing, statistical association of individual TCRs with disease status, and machine learning. A later analysis re-analyzed previously published TCR beta repertoires from 650 to 800 donors and added high-resolution HLA genotyping to study TCR occurrence patterns. The later analysis used no new phenotypic data to find candidate immune exposures, relying instead on TCR beta sequences and their occurrence across donors. An earlier analysis of about 620 of the donors applied high-throughput TCR beta sequencing to assess whether each TCR beta V gene segment acted as functional or pseudogenic. Donor age, sex, ethnicity and CMV serostatus were compiled alongside the repertoire data. In a later genetic analysis, genome-wide SNP genotypes for about three fifths of the roughly 670 donors were used, and that subset was treated as a discovery cohort. All discovery cohort repertoires had been generated using a single sequencing platform. Class I and class II HLA loci were covered by the typing at four-digit resolution. The number of donors typed differed by locus, with 629-630 for A, B, C, DRB1 and DQB1, around 520 for DQA1, 600 to 610 for DPA1, and over 400 for DPB1. Several DR-DQ haplotypes were handled as single units for association and clustering because linkage in the cohort was strong. On average, around 200,000 unique TCR beta nucleotide sequences were sequenced per donor among 398 genotyped donors of the cohort, with about 19% of those sequences being non-productive. What the authors observed across the whole study: The study listed 150 to 200 TCR beta chains as associated with cytomegalovirus. In this cohort, only TCR beta chains were sequenced, and detectable features were limited by the absence of alpha or paired-chain data. Sequencing depth was assumed to be roughly uniform across donors in the presence/absence analyses, though that assumption may not hold. A group of highly shared sequence variants was considered likely to be a technical artifact of the sequencing pipeline. A further reported finding was that TCR beta sequences accurately predicted the HLA-A and HLA-B alleles for most subjects in the first cohort. Because the 87-base-pair reads could not distinguish some IMGT-functional V segments, including TRBV6-2 and TRBV6-3, those segments were excluded. In a later analysis, the rate of TCR association differed among HLA loci, with DRB1 alleles having the most associated TCRs and HLA-C alleles having the fewest. Most TCR sequences were observed very rarely across donors, whereas some public TCRs were present in many individuals. Assigning TCR associations to individual alleles was difficult when HLA alleles, especially DR and DQ, strongly co-occurred. Because counts were too low, around 18 rarely observed V segments, including chromosome 9 orphons, were left out of the earlier analysis of roughly 600 of the donors. An association between a missense DCLRE1C variant and V-gene and J-gene trimming of TCR beta chains was found in a later genetic analysis and replicated in an independent cohort. An earlier analysis of approximately 530 of the donors showed that most TCR beta V segments appeared in productive rearrangements either about 87% or about 30% of the time, which broadly matched IMGT annotations. According to a later analysis, parvovirus B19, influenza, CMV and Epstein-Barr virus appeared linked to several top co-occurrence clusters. Most CMV-associated TCR beta chains appeared to be HLA-restricted in a later analysis, and the HLA associations seemed to be driven largely by CMV exposure. According to the authors, the approach could potentially be generalized to other disease states and immunological phenotypes. Specific HLA alleles were associated with more than 15,000 TCR beta sequences at a false discovery rate of 0.05 in a later analysis. Because HLA typing was missing for some donors at each locus, association tests included only the typed subset. The only immune exposure information available for the cohort was CMV serostatus. A later analysis found that HLA-associated TCR beta chains were more clonally expanded and had lower generation probabilities than equally common non-associated chains. Cytomegalovirus status was reported to be diagnosed by the classifier with high specificity and sensitivity in both the original and validation cohorts. In vitro tests confirmed that a few of the cytomegalovirus-associated TCR beta chains recognize cytomegalovirus antigens. Correlated functional status among segregating V segments might be attributable to linkage disequilibrium, but an unknown experimental factor could not be ruled out. A later genetic analysis reported fewer N-insertions in productive TCRs among donors in an Asian-associated ancestry cluster than the roughly 700-donor mean.

The library was produced with the immunoSEQ multiplex PCR assay. The multiplex PCR relied on a mix of 60 forward primers for TCR Vbeta segments and 13 reverse primers for TCR Jbeta segments. A multiplex PCR assay on genomic DNA amplified the CDR3 region of rearranged TCR beta genes. On the Illumina HiSeq System, the amplified TCR beta libraries were sequenced as 87-base-pair reads. The paper's data handling went like this. A later analysis tallied 70 million to 100 million unique TCR beta chains across the 666 repertoires, and approximately 11 million of those chains were shared by two or more donors. A nearest-neighbor algorithm error-corrected the raw reads and collapsed the reads into unique sequences, merging closely related sequences to remove PCR and sequencing errors. Alignment of CDR3 sequences to IMGT reference sequences was used to assign V, D and J gene segments. Each retained sequence needed at least a six-nucleotide match to both a V gene segment and a J gene segment. A rearrangement was called productive if the CDR3 had no stop codons and remained in frame with V and J, and every other rearrangement was called non-productive. Following IMGT convention, CDR3 was defined as the stretch from the second conserved V-encoded cysteine to the conserved J-encoded phenylalanine. In an earlier analysis of more than 550 of the donors, sequences lacking an unambiguous match to a single V gene segment were excluded. An earlier analysis of 587 of the donors called V segments functional above 56.7% productive rearrangements and segregating when the between-donor standard deviation exceeded 5%. A statistical classification framework was built for diagnosing cytomegalovirus status from the catalog of TCR beta chain sequences. V and J gene assignment, in a later analysis, came from comparing TCR nucleotide sequences with IMGT/GENE-DB human TR gene sequences. In a later analysis, CDR3 sequences and most-parsimonious VDJ recombination scenarios were assigned using the TCRdist pipeline. A later analysis defined each TCR beta chain by its CDR3 amino acid sequence plus V-gene family, and excluded reads lacking a unique V-gene family. To address suspected cross-contamination and a sequencing artifact, a later analysis removed some 620 highly shared, low-generation-probability nucleotide sequences. In a later analysis, a clonal expansion index was calculated for each public chain from normalized within-repertoire ranks of inferred template counts. In a later analysis, generation probabilities were computed with a VDJ recombination model fitted to out-of-frame rearrangements, and the resulting probabilities were checked against IGoR. In a later analysis, TCR-TCR, TCR-HLA and TCR-CMV co-occurrence was scored with hypergeometric tests, and a repertoire-size bias correction was applied to TCR pairs. False discovery rates were estimated in a later analysis by permuting HLA or CMV assignments 20 times. In a later analysis, co-occurring TCRs were grouped using DBSCAN, and TCRdist sequence similarity was added for clustering within HLA-allele-positive subsets. Repertoires with fewer than 30,000 or more than 120,000 public chains, plus five repertoires with anomalous nucleotide sharing, were excluded from co-occurrence clustering. As stored in TCRdb, this immuneACCESS dataset retains in-frame rearrangements with V and J assigned. A fraction of the clones does not appear; measured against another copy, unresolved V genes explain less than half of the discrepancy, and the remainder lacks a known reason. D and trimming come from the DNA, and the V and J calls and clone size come from that table. The sample contains 150,000 to 200,000 clones, around 80% of them found a single time. The top ten constitute approximately 2% of the sample.

A note on this clone: Its antigen target is currently unknown. No clone much larger than this one lies a single base away; base qualities are absent.

V loses 3 bases at its end and J loses 4 bases; junction bases beyond the gene matches: 15. CDR1 LGHNA and CDR2 YNFKEQ are derived from the germline V gene. The cysteine opens and the phenylalanine closes a CDR3 of 19 amino acids. Of all the DNA, just the CDR3 is kept, 57 bases in frame from base 1. The cohort consisted of some 730 healthy bone marrow donors. At the time of sampling, all cohort members were nominally healthy, though unrecorded immune exposures were likely present. The donor tested CMV seronegative and was one of the 352 seronegative cohort members. A peripheral blood sample was provided by each donor, and peripheral blood mononuclear cells were used for TCR beta sequencing. Genomic DNA extraction from the blood cell samples was performed with the Qiagen DNeasy Blood Extraction Kit.

This TCR was sampled from a woman in her 30s in good health and CMV-seronegative. The V gene is TRBV4-2 and the J gene is TRBJ1-6; TRBD1 lines up with 7 middle nucleotides. The source material was PBMCs. The CDR3 region has the sequence CASSQEGAGEWGYNSPLHF. The DNA sequence is TGTGCCAGCAGCCAGGAGGGGGCGGGTGAGTGGGGATATAATTCACCCCTCCACTTT.